This T cell receptor (beta chain) was retrieved from a study of memory CD4+ T cells and cytomegalovirus serostatus. V lost 6 bases and J lost 8; bases outside the gene matches: 6. CDR1 and CDR2 from the germline V gene are SEHNR and FQNEAQ (reference sequence). The CDR3 covers 13 residues. The sort gate was single viable CD3+CD4+CD8-CD45RO+ cells for memory CD4+ T cells. Donors' CMV status reflects serum IgG against pp150, pp28, p38, p52. CD4+ T cells were isolated by positive magnetic selection. Generated by immunoSEQ multiplex PCR, the TCRdb table keeps only in-frame clones and is missing some. The sample lists some 57,000 clones, over 75% occurring once.

V is TRBV7-9 and J is TRBJ1-2; 10 nucleotides line up with TRBD1. The source is an adult in good health and CMV-seronegative. The sequencing input was memory CD4+ T cells from blood. In DNA, the CDR3 is TGTGCCAGCAGACCAGACAGGGGGCTCGGCTACACCTTC. This translates into CASRPDRGLGYTF.